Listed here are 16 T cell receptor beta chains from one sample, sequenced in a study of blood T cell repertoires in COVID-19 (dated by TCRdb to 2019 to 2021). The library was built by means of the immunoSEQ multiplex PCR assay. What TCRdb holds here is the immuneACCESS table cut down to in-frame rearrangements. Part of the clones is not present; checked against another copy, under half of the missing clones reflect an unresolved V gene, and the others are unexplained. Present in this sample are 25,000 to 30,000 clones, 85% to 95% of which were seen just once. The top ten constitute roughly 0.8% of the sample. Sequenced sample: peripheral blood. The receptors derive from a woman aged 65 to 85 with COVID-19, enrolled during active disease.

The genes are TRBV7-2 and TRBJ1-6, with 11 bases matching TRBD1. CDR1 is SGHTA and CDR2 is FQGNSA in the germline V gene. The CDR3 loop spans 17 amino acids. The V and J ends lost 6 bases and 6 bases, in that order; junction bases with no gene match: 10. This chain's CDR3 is CASRRTGGAGVNSPLHF. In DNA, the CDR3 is TGTGCCAGCAGACGGACAGGGGGCGCGGGGGTTAATTCACCCCTCCACTTT.

CDR3 in amino acids: CSASPGRELGVEQYF. CDR3 coding DNA: TGCAGTGCTAGTCCGGGTCGGGAGTTGGGGGTCGAGCAGTACTTC. The genes are TRBV20-1 and TRBJ2-7, with D possibly matching TRBD2 (6 bases). Trimming cost V 3 bases and J 6 bases, with 21 bases left between them. This CDR3 spans 15 amino acids. Germline V gives CDR1 DFQATT, CDR2 SNEGSKA (reference sequence).

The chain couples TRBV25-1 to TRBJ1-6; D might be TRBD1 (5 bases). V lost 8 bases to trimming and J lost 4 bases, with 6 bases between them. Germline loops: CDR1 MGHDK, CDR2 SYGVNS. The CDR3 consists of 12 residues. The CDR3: CASGTYNSPLHF. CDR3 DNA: TGTGCCAGCGGGACTTATAATTCACCCCTCCACTTT. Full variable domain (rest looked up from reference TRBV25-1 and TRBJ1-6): EADIYQTPRYLVIGTGKKITLECSQTMGHDKMYWYQQDPGMELHLIHYSYGVNSTEKGDLSSESTVSRIRTEHFPLTLESARPSHTSQYLCASGTYNSPLHFGNGTRLTVT.

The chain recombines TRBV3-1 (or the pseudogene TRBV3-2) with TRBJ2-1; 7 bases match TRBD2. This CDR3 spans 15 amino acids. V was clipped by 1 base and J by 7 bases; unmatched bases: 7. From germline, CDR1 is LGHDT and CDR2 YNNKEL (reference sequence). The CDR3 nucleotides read TGTGCCAGCAGCCAAGCGCGCGGGAGCTGGAATGAGCAGTTCTTC. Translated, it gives CASSQARGSWNEQFF.

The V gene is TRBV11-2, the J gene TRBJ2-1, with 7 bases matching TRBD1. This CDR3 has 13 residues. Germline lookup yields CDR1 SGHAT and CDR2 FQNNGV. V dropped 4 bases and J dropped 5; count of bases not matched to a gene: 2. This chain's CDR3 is CASSWGTDNEQFF. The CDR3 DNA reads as TGTGCCAGCAGCTGGGGGACAGACAATGAGCAGTTCTTC.

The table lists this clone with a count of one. The chain's CDR3 is CASSIGLQGAQPQHF. The CDR3 DNA sequence: TGTGCCAGTAGTATAGGCTTACAGGGCGCTCAGCCCCAGCATTTT. The chain combines TRBV19 with TRBJ1-5; D might be TRBD1 (6 bases). The CDR3 contains 15 residues. V was cut by 1 base and J by 6 bases, with 13 bases left in between. Germline V gene lookup returns CDR1 LNHDA and CDR2 SQIVND (reference sequence).

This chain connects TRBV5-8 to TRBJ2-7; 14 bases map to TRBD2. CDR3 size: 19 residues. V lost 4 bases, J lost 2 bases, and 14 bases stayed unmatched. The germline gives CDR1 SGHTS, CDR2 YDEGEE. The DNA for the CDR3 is TGTGCCAGCAGCCCCTGGACTAGCGGGAGGTTGTACAATACCTACGAGCAGTACTTC. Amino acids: CASSPWTSGRLYNTYEQYF.

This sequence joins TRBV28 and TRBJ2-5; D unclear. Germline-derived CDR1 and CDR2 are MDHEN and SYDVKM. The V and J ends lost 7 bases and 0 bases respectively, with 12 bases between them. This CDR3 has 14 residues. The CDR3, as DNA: TGTGCCAGCAATAGACGGGTCGACCAAGAGACCCAGTACTTC. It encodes CASNRRVDQETQYF. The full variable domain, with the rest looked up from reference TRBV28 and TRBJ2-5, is DVKVTQSSRYLVKRTGEKVFLECVQDMDHENMFWYRQDPGLGLRLIYFSYDVKMKEKGDIPEGYSVSREKKERFSLILESASTNQTSMYLCASNRRVDQETQYFGPGTRLLVL.

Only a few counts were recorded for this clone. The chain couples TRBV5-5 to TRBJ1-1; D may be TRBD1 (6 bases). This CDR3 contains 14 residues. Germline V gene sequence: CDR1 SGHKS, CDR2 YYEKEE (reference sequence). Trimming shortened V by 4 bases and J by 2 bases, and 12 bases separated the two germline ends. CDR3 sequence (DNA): TGTGCCAGCAGCACGGACAGACGAAACACTGAAGCTTTCTTT. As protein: CASSTDRRNTEAFF.

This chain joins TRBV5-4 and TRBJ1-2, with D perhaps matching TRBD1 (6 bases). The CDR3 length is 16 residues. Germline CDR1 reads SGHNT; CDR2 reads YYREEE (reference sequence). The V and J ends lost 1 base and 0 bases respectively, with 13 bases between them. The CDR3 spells CASSLPPGQSNYGYTF. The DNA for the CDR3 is TGTGCCAGCAGCTTGCCCCCAGGACAGTCTAACTATGGCTACACCTTC.

The CDR3 here is CASSPPRESSGNWELFF. The CDR3 DNA is TGTGCCAGCAGTCCCCCGAGAGAGAGTAGCGGGAATTGGGAGCTGTTTTTT. The chain employs TRBV28 and TRBJ2-2, with 8 positions matching TRBD2. This CDR3 spans 17 amino acids. The V gene end was trimmed by 5 bases and the J gene end by 9 bases; junction bases not matched to a gene: 17. The germline CDR1 and CDR2 sequences are MDHEN and SYDVKM.

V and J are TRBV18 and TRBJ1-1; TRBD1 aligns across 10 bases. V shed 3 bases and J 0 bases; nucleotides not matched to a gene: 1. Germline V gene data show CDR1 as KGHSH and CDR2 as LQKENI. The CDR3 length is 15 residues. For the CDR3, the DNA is TGTGCCAGCTCACCGGGACAGGGGTTGAACACTGAAGCTTTCTTT. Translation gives CASSPGQGLNTEAFF.

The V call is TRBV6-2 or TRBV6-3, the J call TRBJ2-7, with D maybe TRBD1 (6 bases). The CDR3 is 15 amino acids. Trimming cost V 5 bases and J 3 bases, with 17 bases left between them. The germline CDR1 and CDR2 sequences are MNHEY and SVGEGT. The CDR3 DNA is TGTGCCAGCAGTCAACAGGGAACTAGAATCTACGAGCAGTACTTC. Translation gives CASSQQGTRIYEQYF.

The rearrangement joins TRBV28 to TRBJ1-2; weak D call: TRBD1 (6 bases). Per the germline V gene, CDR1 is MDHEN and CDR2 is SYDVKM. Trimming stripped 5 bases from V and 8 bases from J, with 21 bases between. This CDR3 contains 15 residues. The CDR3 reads CASSTLPGTIKGYTF. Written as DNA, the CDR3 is TGTGCCAGCAGTACCCTCCCCGGGACAATCAAAGGCTACACCTTC.

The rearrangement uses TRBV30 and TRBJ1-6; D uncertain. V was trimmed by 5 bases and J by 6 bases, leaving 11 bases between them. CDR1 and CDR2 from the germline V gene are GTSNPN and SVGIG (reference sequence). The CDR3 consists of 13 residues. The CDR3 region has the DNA TGTGCCTGGGACCTTGGGAGTAATTCACCCCTCCACTTT. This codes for CAWDLGSNSPLHF.

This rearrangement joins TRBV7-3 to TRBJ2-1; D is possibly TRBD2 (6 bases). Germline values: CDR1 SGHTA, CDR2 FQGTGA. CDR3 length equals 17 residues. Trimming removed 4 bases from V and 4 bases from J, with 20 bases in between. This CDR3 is CASSYPINSGRYNEQFF. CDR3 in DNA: TGTGCCAGCAGCTACCCCATTAATAGCGGACGATACAATGAGCAGTTCTTC. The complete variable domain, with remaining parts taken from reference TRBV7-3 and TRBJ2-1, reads GAGVSQTPSNKVTEKGKYVELRCDPISGHTALYWYRQSLGQGPEFLIYFQGTGAADDSGLPNDRFFAVRPEGSVSTLKIQRTERGDSAVYLCASSYPINSGRYNEQFFGPGTRLTVL.